The 32 T cell receptor beta chains given below trace back to one sample, sequenced in a study of blood T cell repertoires in COVID-19. The repertoire was sequenced with immunoSEQ multiplex PCR; TCRdb's copy has only in-frame clones and lacks some. Here the sample spans roughly 86,000 clones, around nine tenths being singletons. Sequencing input: peripheral blood. These receptors all stem from a man aged 50 to 60 with active or convalescent COVID-19.

The chain links TRBV9 to TRBJ2-1, with 11 bases lining up with TRBD2. The CDR3 has 15 residues. Germline CDR1 is SGDLS and CDR2 is YYNGEE. Unmatched junction bases numbered 1, after V lost 4 bases and J lost 1 base. The CDR3 sequence: CASSRTSGSYNEQFF. The CDR3 DNA reads TGTGCCAGCAGCCGGACTAGCGGGTCCTACAATGAGCAGTTCTTC.

This sequence joins TRBV28 and TRBJ2-6; the D gene is possibly TRBD1 (5 bases). Looked up from germline, CDR1 is MDHEN and CDR2 is SYDVKM. The CDR3 has 15 amino acids. V gave up 7 bases and J gave up 2 bases, with 12 bases separating them. In DNA, the CDR3 is TGTGCCAGCATCCAGCAGGGAACTGGGGCCAACGTCCTGACTTTC. This translates into CASIQQGTGANVLTF.

This clone was seen just once. The rearrangement uses TRBV2 and TRBJ1-5; D may be TRBD1 (5 bases). Germline CDR1 and CDR2: SNHLY and FYNNEI. This CDR3 is 14 amino acids long. V shed 7 bases and J shed 6 bases, with 16 bases lying between them. CDR3 in DNA: TGTGCCAGCACGCGATCAGGGAATGGTCAGCCCCAGCATTTT. As protein: CASTRSGNGQPQHF.

The genes are TRBV7-2 and TRBJ1-1, with D unclear. Germline V CDR1 and CDR2: SGHTA, FQGNSA. Trimming stripped 1 base from V and 1 base from J, with 7 bases between. The CDR3 has 14 residues. The CDR3 sequence: CASSLVAGNTEAFF. In DNA, the CDR3 is TGTGCCAGCAGCTTAGTGGCAGGGAACACTGAAGCTTTCTTT.

The rearrangement links TRBV14 to TRBJ2-1; 7 nucleotides match TRBD2. CDR3 length: 11 residues. The trim removed 9 bases at V and 8 bases at J, leaving 4 bases unmatched. CDR1 is SGHDN, CDR2 FVKESK, per germline. In DNA form, the CDR3 reads TGTGCCAGTAGTGGGGGGGATGAGCAGTTCTTC. Encoded protein: CASSGGDEQFF.

The sample holds a few counts of this clone. CDR3 nucleotides: TGTGCCAGCAGCCTTGGGACAGGGATCTATGAGCAGTTCTTC. This gives the protein CASSLGTGIYEQFF. The V call is TRBV7-9, the J call TRBJ2-1; 9 positions agree with TRBD1. Germline V gene data show CDR1 as SEHNR and CDR2 as FQNEAQ (reference sequence). J was trimmed by 8 bases and V by 5 bases; bases with no gene match: 7. This CDR3 region has 14 residues.

The chain joins TRBV5-1 to TRBJ2-5; TRBD1 is a possible D gene (7 bases). The germline gives CDR1 SGHRS, CDR2 YFSETQ. Trimming left V 5 bases short and J 2 bases short, with 13 bases between. CDR3 size: 14 residues. CDR3 in DNA: TGCGCCAGCAGGCGGGACAGCAATCAAGAGACCCAGTACTTC. This gives the protein CASRRDSNQETQYF.

The chain employs TRBV28 and TRBJ2-1; 7 bases match TRBD2. V lost 7 bases and J lost 3; bases outside the gene matches: 12. Germline values: CDR1 MDHEN, CDR2 SYDVKM. The CDR3 has 16 residues. The DNA of the CDR3 is TGTGCCAGCACCCCTGGGGGGGAATCGGTCTACAATGAGCAGTTCTTC. It encodes CASTPGGESVYNEQFF.

The CDR3 reads CASSTRGNGANVLTF. In nucleotides, the CDR3 is TGTGCCAGTAGTACCAGGGGGAATGGGGCCAACGTCCTGACTTTC. V and J are TRBV19 and TRBJ2-6; 7 nucleotides line up with TRBD1. The V gene's germline CDR1 is LNHDA and CDR2 SQIVND (reference sequence). V lost 4 bases to trimming and J lost 3 bases; unmatched junction nucleotides: 3. The CDR3 spans 15 residues.

This chain links TRBV3-1 (or the pseudogene TRBV3-2) with TRBJ1-1; D may be TRBD1 (5 bases). Germline-derived CDR1 and CDR2 are LGHDT and YNNKEL (reference sequence). This CDR3 has 13 amino acids. Trimming pared 5 bases from V and 4 bases from J, leaving 11 bases between. This CDR3 is CASSYDRGTEAFF. The DNA of the CDR3 is TGTGCCAGCAGCTATGACAGAGGCACTGAAGCTTTCTTT.

J is TRBJ1-1 and V is TRBV20-1; D remains ambiguous. Germline-derived CDR1 and CDR2 are DFQATT and SNEGSKA (reference sequence). The CDR3 covers 10 residues. V lost 6 bases to trimming and J lost 7 bases, with 9 bases between them. CDR3 protein: CSARTGEAFF. In DNA, the CDR3 is TGCAGTGCCCGGACTGGTGAAGCTTTCTTT.

This clone rates as medium-sized. The chain uses TRBV28 and TRBJ1-5; no firm D call. V dropped 4 bases and J dropped 5 bases, with 15 bases sitting between them. The germline CDR1 and CDR2 sequences are MDHEN and SYDVKM. The length of the CDR3 is 15 residues. The CDR3 sequence: CASSWSTLYDQPQHF. In DNA form, the CDR3 reads TGTGCCAGCAGTTGGTCCACTCTCTATGATCAGCCCCAGCATTTT.

About this clone: This sample also contains other DNA sequences that code for the same CDR3. The chain joins TRBV18 to TRBJ2-2; 8 bases fit TRBD1. Germline V CDR1 and CDR2: KGHSH, LQKENI. This CDR3 has 17 amino acids. V gave up 1 base and J gave up 1 base; unmatched junction bases: 5. CDR3 sequence (DNA): TGTGCCAGCTCACCACTGACCGGGACAGGGAACACCGGGGAGCTGTTTTTT. The encoded protein is CASSPLTGTGNTGELFF.

The chain joins TRBV5-4 to TRBJ2-3; TRBD1 matches at 7 bases. The V gene's germline CDR1 is SGHNT and CDR2 YYREEE (reference sequence). V trimming: 1 base; J trimming: 4 bases; junction bases outside the gene matches: 6. The CDR3 covers 15 residues. CDR3 in DNA: TGTGCCAGCAGCTTGACAGGGGTTCGCCCAGATACGCAGTATTTT. Its protein product is CASSLTGVRPDTQYF. The variable domain in full, completed from reference TRBV5-4 and TRBJ2-3, reads ETGVTQSPTHLIKTRGQQVTLRCSSQSGHNTVSWYQQALGQGPQFIFQYYREEENGRGNFPPRFSGLQFPNYSSELNVNALELDDSALYLCASSLTGVRPDTQYFGPGTRLTVL.

V and J are TRBV30 and TRBJ2-3; D is unresolved. The V end was cut by 0 bases, the J end by 0 bases, with 4 bases between. The germline V gene has CDR1 GTSNPN and CDR2 SVGIG (reference sequence). CDR3 length equals 13 residues. CDR3 loop: CAWSVASTDTQYF. Written as DNA, the CDR3 is TGTGCCTGGAGTGTAGCTAGCACAGATACGCAGTATTTT.

V and J are TRBV5-5 and TRBJ2-1, with 11 bases identical to TRBD2. V lost 4 bases, J lost 9 bases, and 9 bases stayed unmatched. CDR3 size: 15 residues. Per the germline V gene, CDR1 is SGHKS and CDR2 is YYEKEE (reference sequence). The CDR3 reads CASSPIAGGPSEQFF. Written as DNA, the CDR3 is TGTGCCAGCAGCCCTATAGCGGGGGGGCCAAGTGAGCAGTTCTTC.

This chain connects TRBV4-1 to TRBJ1-6, with unresolved D. CDR1 is MGHRA and CDR2 is YSYEKL in the germline V gene. The length of the CDR3 is 17 residues. Trimming left V 0 bases short and J 8 bases short, with 17 bases between. Here the CDR3 reads CASSQDNGVIEDSPLHF. The CDR3 nucleotides are TGCGCCAGCAGCCAAGATAATGGAGTCATAGAGGATTCACCCCTCCACTTT.

The V gene is TRBV5-1, the J gene TRBJ2-1; 10 positions agree with TRBD2. CDR3 length equals 15 residues. With V trimmed by 5 bases and J by 3 bases, 5 bases remained unmatched. The germline CDR1 and CDR2 sequences are SGHRS and YFSETQ. The CDR3 region is CASSSGTSVYNEQFF. The CDR3 DNA follows: TGCGCCAGCAGTTCCGGGACTAGCGTCTACAATGAGCAGTTCTTC.

The rearrangement links TRBV4-2 to TRBJ2-3, with 10 positions matching TRBD2. The germline V gene encodes CDR1 LGHNA and CDR2 YNFKEQ. The CDR3 covers 17 residues. The J segment lost 3 bases and the V segment lost 0 bases, leaving 6 bases of the junction unmatched. Here the CDR3 DNA reads TGTGCCAGCAGCCAAGAAGTAGCGGGGGGTTGGACAGATACGCAGTATTTT. Its protein product is CASSQEVAGGWTDTQYF.

The chain uses TRBV28 and TRBJ2-2, with D tentatively TRBD1 (6 bases). Trimming removed 0 bases from V and 5 bases from J, with 10 bases in between. The CDR3 covers 15 residues. The V gene's germline CDR1 is MDHEN and CDR2 SYDVKM. The CDR3 loop reads CASSLWAGETGELFF. The CDR3, as DNA: TGTGCCAGCAGTTTATGGGCAGGGGAGACCGGGGAGCTGTTTTTT.

J is TRBJ2-1 and V is TRBV19, with 8 bases fitting TRBD2. V trimming: 6 bases; J trimming: 7 bases; junction bases outside the gene matches: 14. Germline loops: CDR1 LNHDA, CDR2 SQIVND (reference sequence). The CDR3 spans 16 residues. Here the CDR3 reads CASSGTGTRGVNEQFF. Here the CDR3 DNA reads TGTGCCAGTAGCGGGACCGGGACTAGGGGGGTTAATGAGCAGTTCTTC.

This clone showed up just once. The same CDR3 can be traced to other DNA sequences in this sample. The rearrangement joins TRBV5-1 to TRBJ1-1; D ambiguous. With 0 bases removed from V and 1 base from J, the gap between germline ends came to 7 bases. In germline, CDR1 is SGHRS, CDR2 YFSETQ. The CDR3 contains 14 residues. CDR3 in amino acids: CASSLGAENTEAFF. The CDR3 DNA reads as TGCGCCAGCAGCTTGGGGGCAGAGAACACTGAAGCTTTCTTT.

V usage is TRBV19 and J usage is TRBJ2-1; 7 nucleotides agree with TRBD1. Germline V gene lookup returns CDR1 LNHDA and CDR2 SQIVND (reference sequence). CDR3 length equals 14 residues. Trimming removed 5 bases from V and 11 bases from J; junction bases left unmatched: 12. The CDR3 region has the DNA TGTGCCAGTAGTGTTACCGGGACAGACCCTAAGCAGTTCTTC. The encoded protein is CASSVTGTDPKQFF.

This clone was counted a single time. The J gene is TRBJ1-2, the V gene TRBV11-2, with D hard to call. Germline values: CDR1 SGHAT, CDR2 FQNNGV. The length of the CDR3 is 13 residues. V was cut by 5 bases and J by 6 bases, with 13 bases left in between. The CDR3 region is CASSPNGVNGYTF. The CDR3 DNA reads as TGTGCCAGCAGCCCCAACGGGGTCAATGGCTACACCTTC.

This clone was seen only once. The chain uses TRBV28 and TRBJ1-4, with D perhaps matching TRBD1 (5 bases). Trimming removed 5 bases from V and 8 bases from J, with 15 bases in between. This CDR3 region has 14 residues. Germline V gene sequence: CDR1 MDHEN, CDR2 SYDVKM. This CDR3 reads CASSARAPREKLFF. CDR3 DNA: TGTGCCAGCAGTGCCAGGGCCCCACGCGAAAAACTGTTTTTT.

CDR3 sequence: CASSWPGQGVGQPQHF. DNA of the CDR3: TGTGCCAGCAGCTGGCCGGGACAGGGAGTTGGTCAGCCCCAGCATTTT. The rearrangement uses TRBV5-6 and TRBJ1-5; 9 bases are a match to TRBD1. With V trimmed by 3 bases and J by 6 bases, 10 bases remained unmatched. This CDR3 is built from 16 residues. Per germline, CDR1 SGHDT and CDR2 YYEEEE.

The chain has TRBV19 and TRBJ2-2; tentative D call: TRBD1 (5 bases). Trimming removed 5 bases at V and 1 base at J, with 17 bases between. The CDR3 sequence is 17 residues long. From germline, CDR1 is LNHDA and CDR2 SQIVND (reference sequence). Here the CDR3 DNA reads TGTGCCAGTAGTTCCGACAGTTTAGTAATGAACACCGGGGAGCTGTTTTTT. Amino acid sequence: CASSSDSLVMNTGELFF.

The chain joins TRBV12-3 or TRBV12-4 to TRBJ1-3; D may be TRBD1 (5 bases). The length of the CDR3 is 13 residues. Trimming removed 3 bases from V and 4 bases from J, with 7 bases in between. The CDR3 reads CASSLRQGNTIYF. CDR3 DNA: TGTGCCAGCAGTTTGAGACAGGGAAACACCATATATTTT.

Here the CDR3 reads CASSLGHNYGYTF. The CDR3 region has the DNA TGTGCCAGCAGCTTAGGACATAACTATGGCTACACCTTC. The chain uses TRBV7-9 and TRBJ1-2, with no clear D. V shed 1 base and J shed 1 base, with 4 bases lying between them. CDR3 size: 13 residues. Germline CDR1 is SEHNR and CDR2 is FQNEAQ (reference sequence).

The V call is TRBV19, the J call TRBJ2-6, with TRBD1 as a possible D gene (6 bases). V dropped 11 bases and J dropped 1 base, with 12 bases sitting between them. The length of the CDR3 is 14 residues. Germline V lookup: CDR1 LNHDA, CDR2 SQIVND (reference sequence). Here the CDR3 DNA reads TGTGCCTGTTCAAGGGGGTCTGGGGCCAACGTCCTGACTTTC. This gives the protein CACSRGSGANVLTF.

This chain links TRBV6-4 with TRBJ1-2; possible D gene TRBD1, 6 bases. The V and J ends lost 3 bases and 2 bases respectively, with 16 bases between them. Germline V gene sequence: CDR1 MRHNA, CDR2 SNTAGT. The length of the CDR3 is 16 residues. CDR3 coding DNA: TGTGCCAGCAGTGAGAGGGGGGGGGTTCGGAACTATGGCTACACCTTC. This codes for CASSERGGVRNYGYTF.

V usage is TRBV28 and J usage is TRBJ1-2; D ambiguous. CDR1 and CDR2 from the germline V gene are MDHEN and SYDVKM. The CDR3 loop spans 11 amino acids. Trimming took off 4 bases at V and 8 bases at J, with 8 bases between the two ends. Here the CDR3 reads CASSSSGGYTF. The CDR3 DNA reads as TGTGCCAGCAGTTCCTCGGGAGGCTACACCTTC.